This TCR beta chain comes out of a study of beta chain features in type 1 diabetes. About the study: Age and gender were similar between patients and healthy donors, as were cell yields.

Trimming pared 0 bases from V and 0 bases from J, leaving 9 bases between. CDR3 size: 15 residues. Germline-derived CDR1 and CDR2 are MNHEY and SVGAGI. The sample holds one count of this clone. Its target is not known. Study observations and caveats: VDJ junctions from type 1 diabetes patients carried fewer insertions and larger deletions. A definitive answer on HLA type influencing TCRB rearrangement was not reached here.

Sorted populations all had greater than 95% purity. Expressed TCRB transcripts were sequenced because the entire RNA isolate underwent reverse transcription. Repertoires were generated with immunoSEQ multiplex PCR, while TCRdb's copy carries only in-frame clones and drops some. Of fewer than 900,000 clones listed, 15% to 20% are singletons. The receptor was derived from a woman under 30 in good health. The sequencing sample was made of naive CD4+ T cells from blood. V gene TRBV6-5 combines with J gene TRBJ2-7; no clear D gene. The CDR3 DNA reads as TGTGCCAGCAGTTACTCGAGGTGGAGCTCCTACGAGCAGTACTTC. Translating gives CASSYSRWSSYEQYF.